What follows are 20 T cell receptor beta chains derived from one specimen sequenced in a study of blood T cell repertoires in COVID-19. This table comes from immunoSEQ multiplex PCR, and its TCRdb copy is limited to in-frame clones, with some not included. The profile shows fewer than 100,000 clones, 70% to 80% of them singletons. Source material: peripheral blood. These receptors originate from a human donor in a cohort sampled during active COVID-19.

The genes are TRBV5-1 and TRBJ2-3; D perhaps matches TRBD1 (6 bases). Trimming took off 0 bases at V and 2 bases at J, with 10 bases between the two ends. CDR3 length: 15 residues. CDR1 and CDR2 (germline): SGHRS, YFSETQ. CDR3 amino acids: CASSLGPGDTDTQYF. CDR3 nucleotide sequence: TGCGCCAGCAGCTTGGGACCAGGGGACACAGATACGCAGTATTTT.

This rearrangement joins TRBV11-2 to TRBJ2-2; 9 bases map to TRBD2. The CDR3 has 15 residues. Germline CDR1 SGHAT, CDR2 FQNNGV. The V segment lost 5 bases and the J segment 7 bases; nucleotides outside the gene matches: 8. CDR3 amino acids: CASSRGLALSGELFF. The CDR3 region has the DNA TGTGCCAGCAGCCGGGGACTAGCCCTGAGCGGGGAGCTGTTTTTT.

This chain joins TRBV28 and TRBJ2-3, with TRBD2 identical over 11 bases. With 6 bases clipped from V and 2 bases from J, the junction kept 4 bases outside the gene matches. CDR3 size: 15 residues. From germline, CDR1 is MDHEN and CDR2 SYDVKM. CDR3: CASRTGLAATDTQYF. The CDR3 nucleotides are TGTGCCAGCAGAACGGGACTAGCGGCCACAGATACGCAGTATTTT.

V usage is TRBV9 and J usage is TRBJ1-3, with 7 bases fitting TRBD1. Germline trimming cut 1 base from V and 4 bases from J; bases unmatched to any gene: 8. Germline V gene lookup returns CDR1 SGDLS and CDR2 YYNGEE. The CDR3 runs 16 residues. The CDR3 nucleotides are TGTGCCAGCAGCGTATCGGAAAGACAGGGAGGAAACACCATATATTTT. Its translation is CASSVSERQGGNTIYF.

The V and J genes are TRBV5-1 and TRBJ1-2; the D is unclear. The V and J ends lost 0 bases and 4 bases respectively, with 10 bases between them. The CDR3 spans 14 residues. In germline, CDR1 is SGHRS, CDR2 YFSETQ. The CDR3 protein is CASSLGLGRYGYTF. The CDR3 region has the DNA TGCGCCAGCAGCTTGGGTCTGGGCCGCTATGGCTACACCTTC.

The CDR3: CASSEGAVSGYTF. In DNA, the CDR3 is TGTGCCAGCAGTGAAGGGGCCGTTAGTGGCTACACCTTC. The chain employs TRBV2 and TRBJ1-2; D unresolved. The CDR3 contains 13 residues. The V and J ends lost 1 base and 7 bases respectively, with 10 bases between them. Looked up from germline, CDR1 is SNHLY and CDR2 is FYNNEI.

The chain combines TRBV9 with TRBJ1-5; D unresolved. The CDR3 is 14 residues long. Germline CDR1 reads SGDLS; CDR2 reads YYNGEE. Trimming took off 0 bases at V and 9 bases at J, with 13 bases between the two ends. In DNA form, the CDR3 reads TGTGCCAGCAGCGTAGGGGCAGCACTAGGGCCCCAGCATTTT. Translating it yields CASSVGAALGPQHF.

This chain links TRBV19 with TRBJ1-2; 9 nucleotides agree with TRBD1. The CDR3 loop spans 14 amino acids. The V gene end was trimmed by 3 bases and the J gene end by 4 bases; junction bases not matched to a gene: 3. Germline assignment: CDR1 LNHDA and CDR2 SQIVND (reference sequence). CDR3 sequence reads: CASSMEQGAYGYTF. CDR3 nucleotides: TGTGCCAGTAGTATGGAACAGGGGGCCTATGGCTACACCTTC.

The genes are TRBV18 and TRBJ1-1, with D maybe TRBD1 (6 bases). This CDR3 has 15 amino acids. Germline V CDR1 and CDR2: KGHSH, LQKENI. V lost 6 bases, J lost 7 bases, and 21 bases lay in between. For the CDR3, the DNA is TGTGCCAGCTCCCCGGGTCGTAACAGGGTGGTTGAAGCTTTCTTT. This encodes CASSPGRNRVVEAFF.

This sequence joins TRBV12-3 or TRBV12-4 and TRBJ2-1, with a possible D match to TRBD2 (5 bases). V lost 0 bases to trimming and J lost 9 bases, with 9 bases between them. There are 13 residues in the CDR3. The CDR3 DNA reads TGTGCCAGCAGTTTAGCGGGAGTGGGTGAGCAGTTCTTC. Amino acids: CASSLAGVGEQFF.

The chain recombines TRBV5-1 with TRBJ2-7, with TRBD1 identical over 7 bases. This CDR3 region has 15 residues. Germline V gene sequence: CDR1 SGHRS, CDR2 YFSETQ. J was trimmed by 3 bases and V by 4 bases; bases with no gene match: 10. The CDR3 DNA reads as TGCGCCAGCAGCCCGTTTGGGACAGAGAACTACGAGCAGTACTTC. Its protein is CASSPFGTENYEQYF.

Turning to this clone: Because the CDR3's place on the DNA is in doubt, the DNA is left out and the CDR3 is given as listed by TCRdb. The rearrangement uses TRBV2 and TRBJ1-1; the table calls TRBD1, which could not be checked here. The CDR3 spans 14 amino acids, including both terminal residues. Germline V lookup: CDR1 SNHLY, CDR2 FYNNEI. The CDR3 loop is CASILDTEDTEAFF.

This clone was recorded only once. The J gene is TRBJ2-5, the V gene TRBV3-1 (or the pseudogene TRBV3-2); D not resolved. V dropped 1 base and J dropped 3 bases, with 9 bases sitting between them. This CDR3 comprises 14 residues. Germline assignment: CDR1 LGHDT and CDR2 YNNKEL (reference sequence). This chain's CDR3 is CASSQAGLEETQYF. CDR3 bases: TGTGCCAGCAGCCAAGCAGGCCTGGAAGAGACCCAGTACTTC.

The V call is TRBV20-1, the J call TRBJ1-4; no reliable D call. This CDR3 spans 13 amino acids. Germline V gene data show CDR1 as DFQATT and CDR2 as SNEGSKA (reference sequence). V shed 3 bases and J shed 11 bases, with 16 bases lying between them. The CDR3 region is CSASSLSREKLFF. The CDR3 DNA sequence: TGCAGTGCTAGTTCCCTTTCGAGGGAGAAACTGTTTTTT.

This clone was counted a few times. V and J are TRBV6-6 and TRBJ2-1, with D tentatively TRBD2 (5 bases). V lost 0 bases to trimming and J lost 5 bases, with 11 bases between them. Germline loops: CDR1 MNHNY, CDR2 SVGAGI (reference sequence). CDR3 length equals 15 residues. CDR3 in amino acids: CASSYSSGADNEQFF. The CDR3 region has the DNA TGTGCCAGCAGTTACTCCAGCGGAGCGGACAATGAGCAGTTCTTC.

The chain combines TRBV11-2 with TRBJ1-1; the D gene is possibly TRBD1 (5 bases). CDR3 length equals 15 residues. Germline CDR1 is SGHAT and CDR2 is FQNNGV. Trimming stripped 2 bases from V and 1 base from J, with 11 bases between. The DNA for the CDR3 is TGTGCCAGCAGCTTAATGGACATCTCGAACACTGAAGCTTTCTTT. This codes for CASSLMDISNTEAFF.

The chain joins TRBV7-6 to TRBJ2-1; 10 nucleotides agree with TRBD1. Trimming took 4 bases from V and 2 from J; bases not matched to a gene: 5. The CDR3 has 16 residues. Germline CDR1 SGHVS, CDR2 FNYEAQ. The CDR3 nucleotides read TGTGCCAGCAGCTCCCGGACAGGGGGGCCCTACAATGAGCAGTTCTTC. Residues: CASSSRTGGPYNEQFF.

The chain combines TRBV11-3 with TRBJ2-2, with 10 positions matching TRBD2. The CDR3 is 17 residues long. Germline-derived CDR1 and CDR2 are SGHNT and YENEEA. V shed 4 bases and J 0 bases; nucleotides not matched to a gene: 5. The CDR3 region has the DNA TGTGCCAGCAGCTCCCGGACTAGCGGAGCGAACACCGGGGAGCTGTTTTTT. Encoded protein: CASSSRTSGANTGELFF.

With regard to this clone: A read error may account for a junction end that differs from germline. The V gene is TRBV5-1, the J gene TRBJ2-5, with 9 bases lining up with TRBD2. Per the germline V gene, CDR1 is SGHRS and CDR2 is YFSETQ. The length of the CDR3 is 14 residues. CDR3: CARSGGRGGETQYF. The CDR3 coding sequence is TGCGCCCGCAGCGGGGGGAGGGGCGGAGAGACCCAGTACTTC.

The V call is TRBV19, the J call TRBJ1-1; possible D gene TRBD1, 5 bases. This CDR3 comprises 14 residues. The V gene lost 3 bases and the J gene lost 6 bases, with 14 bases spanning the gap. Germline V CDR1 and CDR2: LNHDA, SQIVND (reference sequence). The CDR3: CASSIDGGLPEAFF. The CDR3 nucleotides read TGTGCCAGTAGTATCGACGGGGGTCTCCCTGAAGCTTTCTTT.